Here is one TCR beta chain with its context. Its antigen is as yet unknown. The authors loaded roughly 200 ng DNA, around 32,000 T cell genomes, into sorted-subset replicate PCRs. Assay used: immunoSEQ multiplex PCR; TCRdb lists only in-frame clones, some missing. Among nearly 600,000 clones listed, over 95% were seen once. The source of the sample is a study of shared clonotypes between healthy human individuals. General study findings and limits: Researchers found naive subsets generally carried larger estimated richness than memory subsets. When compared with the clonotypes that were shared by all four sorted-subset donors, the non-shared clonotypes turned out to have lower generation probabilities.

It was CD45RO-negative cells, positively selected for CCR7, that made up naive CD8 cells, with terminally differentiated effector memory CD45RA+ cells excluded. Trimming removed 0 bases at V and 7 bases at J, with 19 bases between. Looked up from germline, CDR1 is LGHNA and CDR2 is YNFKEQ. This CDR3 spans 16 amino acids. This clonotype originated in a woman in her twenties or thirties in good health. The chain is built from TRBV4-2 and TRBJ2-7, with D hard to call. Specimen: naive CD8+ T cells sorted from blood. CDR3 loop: CASSQDTRTYTLEQYF. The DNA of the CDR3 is TGTGCCAGCAGCCAAGATACCAGAACCTACACACTAGAGCAGTACTTC.